This TCR beta chain derives from a study of blood T cell repertoires in COVID-19. Study details: Acute and convalescent COVID-19 samples came from the United States, Italy and Spain.

Assay used: immunoSEQ multiplex PCR; TCRdb lists only in-frame clones, some missing. The sample shows tens of thousands of clones, about 90% of them seen only once. Trimming left V 1 base short and J 8 bases short, with 9 bases between. The CDR3 has 13 residues. Per germline, CDR1 LGHDT and CDR2 YNNKEL (reference sequence). The sequence came from a human donor in a cohort sampled during active COVID-19. Sequencing was performed on peripheral blood. The chain employs TRBV3-1 (or the pseudogene TRBV3-2) and TRBJ2-1; a weak D match, TRBD2 (6 bases). CDR3 amino acids: CASSQGGNDEQFF. CDR3 DNA: TGTGCCAGCAGCCAAGGCGGGAACGATGAGCAGTTCTTC.